The 30 T cell receptor beta chains in this list originate from one sample, sequenced in a study of blood T cells in healthy people across ages. A J-beta primer mix and a sample-barcoded 5' primer were used in a second PCR of roughly 6 to 11 cycles. TCRdb fed the 5' RACE reads into MiXCR, producing one record per CDR3 protein. Of over 450,000 distinct CDR3 sequences listed, approximately 25% are singletons. The same sample was also studied in work on T cells of mothers and their children.

The sequencing input was blood. The source of these receptors is a boy younger than 18 in good health.

The chain is built from TRBV12-3 or TRBV12-4 and TRBJ2-3; D uncertain. V shed 6 bases and J shed 8 bases, with 15 bases lying between them. The CDR3 spans 13 residues. In nucleotides, the CDR3 is TGTGCCAGCAGCCCAACAATAGGTGGTACGCAGTATTTT. This sequence encodes CASSPTIGGTQYF.

The chain is built from TRBV9 and TRBJ1-2; D unclear. V lost 0 bases and J 6 bases, leaving 9 bases between the germline ends. Germline V lookup: CDR1 SGDLS, CDR2 YYNGEE. This CDR3 has 13 residues. The CDR3 sequence: CASSVGQVNGYTF. As DNA, the CDR3 is TGTGCCAGCAGCGTAGGACAAGTAAATGGCTACACCTTC.

There are many counts of this clonotype. J is TRBJ1-1 and V is TRBV20-1; D gene uncertain. The germline V and J ends were trimmed by 7 bases and 7 bases, with 7 bases remaining between them. Germline V gene sequence: CDR1 DFQATT, CDR2 SNEGSKA (reference sequence). The CDR3 is 9 amino acids. Here the CDR3 reads CSVSIEAFF. DNA for the CDR3: TGCAGTGTTTCGATTGAAGCTTTCTTT.

A few counts support this clonotype. This chain connects TRBV20-1 to TRBJ2-3; the D gene is possibly TRBD2 (6 bases). V gave up 7 bases and J gave up 4 bases, with 18 bases separating them. The CDR3 runs 14 residues. In germline, CDR1 is DFQATT, CDR2 SNEGSKA (reference sequence). The CDR3 spells CSVVTEGRPDTQYF. CDR3 DNA sequence: TGCAGTGTCGTTACGGAGGGTCGCCCAGATACGCAGTATTTT.

In this sample, this clonotype turned up a few times. V is TRBV27 and J is TRBJ2-7; unclear D gene. V dropped 10 bases and J dropped 9 bases, with 31 bases sitting between them. From germline, CDR1 is MNHEY and CDR2 SMNVEV (reference sequence). There are 16 residues in the CDR3. CDR3: CATQPLGESPTVGQYF. CDR3 in DNA: TGTGCCACTCAACCACTGGGCGAATCGCCCACGGTAGGGCAGTACTTC.

This clonotype turned up a few times. CDR3 region: CASSLFELAGGLALSGTQYF. In nucleotides, the CDR3 is TGTGCCAGCAGTTTATTCGAACTAGCGGGAGGTTTGGCCCTGTCCGGTACGCAGTATTTT. The chain is built from TRBV28 and TRBJ2-3, with TRBD2 matching 12 bases. Germline V lookup: CDR1 MDHEN, CDR2 SYDVKM. The CDR3 length is 20 residues. Trimming at V came to 1 base and at J to 8 bases, leaving 19 bases not matched to a gene.

This clonotype came up many times. The chain recombines TRBV4-3 with TRBJ2-3; 9 bases agree with TRBD2. Trimming at V came to 4 bases and at J to 4 bases, leaving 9 bases not matched to a gene. The germline V gene has CDR1 LGHNA and CDR2 YSLEER. The CDR3 length is 16 residues. CDR3 loop: CASSPQAAGGADTQYF. In DNA, the CDR3 is TGCGCCAGCAGCCCCCAAGCGGCGGGAGGGGCAGATACGCAGTATTTT.

This clonotype has just a few counts. The chain has TRBV28 and TRBJ2-5; 7 nucleotides align to TRBD1. This CDR3 has 14 amino acids. CDR1 and CDR2 (germline): MDHEN, SYDVKM. After removal of 4 bases from V and 3 bases from J, the junction contained 5 bases not matched to a gene. In nucleotides, the CDR3 is TGTGCCAGCAGTTCCGGGACAGTGGAAGAGACCCAGTACTTC. Translated, it gives CASSSGTVEETQYF. Looking up the rest from reference TRBV28 and TRBJ2-5 gives the full variable domain: DVKVTQSSRYLVKRTGEKVFLECVQDMDHENMFWYRQDPGLGLRLIYFSYDVKMKEKGDIPEGYSVSREKKERFSLILESASTNQTSMYLCASSSGTVEETQYFGPGTRLLVL.

V usage is TRBV7-3 and J usage is TRBJ2-2; the D gene is possibly TRBD2 (7 bases). The CDR3 is made up of 15 amino acids. Trimming shortened V by 2 bases and J by 6 bases, and 13 bases separated the two germline ends. Germline V gene data show CDR1 as SGHTA and CDR2 as FQGTGA. The CDR3 spells CASSLGGASAGELFF. Written as DNA, the CDR3 is TGTGCCAGCAGCTTAGGGGGGGCGAGTGCCGGGGAGCTGTTTTTT.

This chain joins TRBV6-2 or TRBV6-3 and TRBJ2-1; 9 bases match TRBD1. Germline V gene data show CDR1 as MNHEY and CDR2 as SVGEGT. The CDR3 sequence is 15 residues long. After removal of 5 bases from V and 6 bases from J, the junction contained 8 bases not matched to a gene. The CDR3, as DNA: TGTGCCAGCAGTCCCAGGACAGGGGAAATCAATGAGCAGTTCTTC. This gives the protein CASSPRTGEINEQFF.

The chain links TRBV28 to TRBJ1-4; tentatively, D is TRBD1 (6 bases). Germline values: CDR1 MDHEN, CDR2 SYDVKM. The ends were cut back, 11 bases at V and 5 bases at J, with 12 bases in the middle. CDR3 length: 12 residues. DNA of the CDR3: TGTGCCTGCCTGACAGGAAATGAAAAACTGTTTTTT. It is translated as CACLTGNEKLFF. The entire variable domain, with the rest obtained from reference TRBV28 and TRBJ1-4, is as follows: DVKVTQSSRYLVKRTGEKVFLECVQDMDHENMFWYRQDPGLGLRLIYFSYDVKMKEKGDIPEGYSVSREKKERFSLILESASTNQTSMYLCACLTGNEKLFFGSGTQLSVL.

In its sample, this clonotype was seen a few times. V usage is TRBV27 and J usage is TRBJ2-5, with D perhaps TRBD2 (6 bases). The CDR3 extends over 16 amino acids. V lost 1 base and J 4 bases, leaving 16 bases between the germline ends. Germline-derived CDR1 and CDR2 are MNHEY and SMNVEV (reference sequence). The chain's CDR3 is CASSLLLGGAGETQYF. The DNA of the CDR3 is TGTGCCAGCAGTTTATTATTGGGCGGGGCCGGAGAGACCCAGTACTTC.

The rearrangement links TRBV28 to TRBJ2-7; D unclear. V lost 7 bases, J lost 7 bases, and 14 bases lay in between. The CDR3 is made up of 12 amino acids. Germline-derived CDR1 and CDR2 are MDHEN and SYDVKM. The CDR3 loop reads CASISDTKEQYF. DNA of the CDR3: TGTGCCAGCATCTCCGACACTAAGGAGCAGTACTTC.

A few counts support this clonotype. The chain uses TRBV15 and TRBJ2-5, with D tentatively TRBD1 (5 bases). CDR1 LNHNV and CDR2 YYDKDF come from the germline V gene (reference sequence). The V gene lost 2 bases and the J gene lost 2 bases, with 12 bases spanning the gap. The CDR3 is made up of 15 amino acids. This CDR3 reads CATSRRSGPQETQYF. The DNA for the CDR3 is TGTGCCACCAGCAGAAGGTCAGGGCCTCAAGAGACCCAGTACTTC.

This clonotype has only a few counts. The junction does not match germline at one end; this may be a read error. The rearrangement uses TRBV9 and TRBJ2-7; no firm D call. Germline CDR1 and CDR2: SGDLS and YYNGEE. The CDR3 sequence is 13 residues long. This CDR3 reads CASGVGSLAEQYF. The CDR3 nucleotides read TGTGCCAGCGGCGTAGGGTCTTTGGCAGAGCAGTACTTC. The full variable domain, with the rest looked up from reference TRBV9 and TRBJ2-7, is DSGVTQTPKHLITATGQRVTLRCSPRSGDLSVYWYQQSLDQGLQFLIQYYNGEERAKGNILERFSAQQFPDLHSELNLSSLELGDSALYFCASGVGSLAEQYFGPGTRLTVT.

A few counts support this clonotype. The chain employs TRBV5-1 and TRBJ2-5; D unresolved. This CDR3 contains 15 residues. Germline assignment: CDR1 SGHRS and CDR2 YFSETQ. Between the trimmed V and J ends, which lost 2 bases and 0 bases, there was a span of 11 bases. DNA for the CDR3: TGCGCCAGCAGCTTTGGCACAACGTACCAAGAGACCCAGTACTTC. It specifies CASSFGTTYQETQYF.

This chain uses TRBV7-2 with TRBJ2-7, with D possibly called TRBD1 or TRBD2 (6 bases each). V shed 6 bases and J shed 2 bases, with 17 bases lying between them. CDR1 is SGHTA and CDR2 is FQGNSA in the germline V gene. CDR3 length: 15 amino acids. CDR3 nucleotide sequence: TGTGCCAGCAGTCCCGGGGGCAGCCTGGCCTACGAGCAGTACTTC. It translates to CASSPGGSLAYEQYF. The whole variable domain, remainder taken from reference TRBV7-2 and TRBJ2-7, is GAGVSQSPSNKVTEKGKDVELRCDPISGHTALYWYRQSLGQGLEFLIYFQGNSAPDKSGLPSDRFSAERTGGSVSTLTIQRTQQEDSAVYLCASSPGGSLAYEQYFGPGTRLTVT.

The table lists this clonotype with a few counts. The genes are TRBV3-1 and TRBJ2-5; D is possibly TRBD2 (5 bases). This CDR3 has 15 amino acids. Per the germline V gene, CDR1 is LGHDT and CDR2 is YNNKEL (reference sequence). V lost 1 base, J lost 5 bases, and 14 bases lay in between. The CDR3 DNA reads TGTGCCAGCAGCCAAGTTGGTCAGGAGGTGGAGACCCAGTACTTC. This translates into CASSQVGQEVETQYF.

This clonotype came up a few times. The V call is TRBV24-1, the J call TRBJ1-4; the match to TRBD1 covers 7 bases. Trimming at V came to 3 bases and at J to 3 bases, leaving 6 bases not matched to a gene. CDR1 is KGHDR, CDR2 SFDVKD, per germline. The CDR3 is made up of 16 amino acids. CDR3 in amino acids: CATSDSPGGSNEKLFF. CDR3 DNA: TGTGCCACCAGTGATAGCCCAGGGGGATCTAATGAAAAACTGTTTTTT.

The chain recombines TRBV7-4 with TRBJ2-7; D call uncertain. The CDR3 extends over 14 amino acids. Per the germline V gene, CDR1 is SGHVT and CDR2 is SQSDAQ. Trimming cost V 7 bases and J 5 bases, with 18 bases left between them. This CDR3 is CASIAPTCNDEQYF. The DNA for the CDR3 is TGTGCCAGCATCGCCCCGACTTGTAACGACGAGCAGTACTTC.

CDR3 region: CASSPRQLAGGQGNEQFF. CDR3 DNA: TGTGCCAGCAGCCCACGTCAACTAGCGGGGGGGCAGGGGAATGAGCAGTTCTTC. J is TRBJ2-1 and V is TRBV7-2; 13 positions match TRBD2. Losses at the gene ends were 5 bases for V and 7 bases for J; bases not matched to a gene: 14. Germline CDR1 and CDR2: SGHTA and FQGNSA. This CDR3 contains 18 residues. The full variable domain, in which reference TRBV7-2 and TRBJ2-1 provide the parts outside the CDR3, is GAGVSQSPSNKVTEKGKDVELRCDPISGHTALYWYRQSLGQGLEFLIYFQGNSAPDKSGLPSDRFSAERTGGSVSTLTIQRTQQEDSAVYLCASSPRQLAGGQGNEQFFGPGTRLTVL.

The chain uses TRBV6-2 or TRBV6-3 and TRBJ2-1; D ambiguous. Germline CDR1 and CDR2: MNHEY and SVGEGT. V was cut by 1 base and J by 6 bases, with 7 bases left in between. CDR3 length: 13 residues. As DNA, the CDR3 is TGTGCCAGCAGTTACTGGCCCTCCAATGAGCAGTTCTTC. Amino acids: CASSYWPSNEQFF.

The chain employs TRBV6-5 and TRBJ2-7; perhaps TRBD1 as D (6 bases). V was pared by 6 bases and J by 3 bases, with 12 bases between. The length of the CDR3 is 13 residues. Germline V gene lookup returns CDR1 MNHEY and CDR2 SVGAGI. The CDR3 sequence is CASRPAGDYEQYF. The CDR3 DNA sequence: TGTGCCAGCAGACCGGCAGGGGACTACGAGCAGTACTTC.

This clonotype was detected only a few times. V and J are TRBV30 and TRBJ1-1, with D perhaps TRBD1 (5 bases). Looked up from germline, CDR1 is GTSNPN and CDR2 is SVGIG (reference sequence). The CDR3 loop spans 14 amino acids. V was pared by 3 bases and J by 4 bases, with 15 bases between. For the CDR3, the DNA is TGTGCCTGGAGAGACGCAGGGTTCGGCACTGAAGCTTTCTTT. This translates into CAWRDAGFGTEAFF.

The chain uses TRBV24-1 and TRBJ1-2, with no clear D. Trimming took 6 bases from V and 0 from J, leaving 7 bases between them. This CDR3 comprises 13 residues. The V gene's germline CDR1 is KGHDR and CDR2 SFDVKD. The CDR3 spells CATSLTPNYGYTF. In DNA, the CDR3 is TGTGCCACCAGTTTGACACCTAACTATGGCTACACCTTC.

This clonotype was observed a handful of times. CDR3 protein: CASSQPGTSVQETQYF. The CDR3 nucleotides read TGTGCCAGCAGCCAACCTGGGACTAGCGTCCAAGAGACCCAGTACTTC. The chain couples TRBV3-1 to TRBJ2-5, with TRBD2 matching 10 bases. Trimming took 2 bases from V and 1 from J; bases not matched to a gene: 4. This CDR3 is built from 16 residues. Per germline, CDR1 LGHDT and CDR2 YNNKEL (reference sequence).

The chain links TRBV11-2 to TRBJ2-5; 10 positions match TRBD1. The J call could be wrong; TRBJ2-7 is a better fit for the DNA end. The CDR3 sequence is 15 residues long. The germline V gene has CDR1 SGHAT and CDR2 FQNNGV. Here the CDR3 reads CASSLGPTGGGEQYF. In DNA, the CDR3 is TGTGCCAGCAGCTTAGGACCGACAGGGGGCGGCGAGCAGTACTTC.

The chain uses TRBV25-1 and TRBJ1-2, with 7 bases lining up with TRBD1. Germline-derived CDR1 and CDR2 are MGHDK and SYGVNS. V dropped 2 bases and J dropped 6; count of bases not matched to a gene: 9. This CDR3 is built from 15 residues. The DNA of the CDR3 is TGTGCCAGCAGTGAAAGGGGACAGCCGAGACATGGCTACACCTTC. Its protein is CASSERGQPRHGYTF.

This clonotype has a handful of counts. V and J are TRBV5-1 and TRBJ2-1; 10 nucleotides agree with TRBD2. After removal of 7 bases from V and 0 bases from J, the junction contained 7 bases not matched to a gene. The CDR3 loop spans 16 amino acids. Germline CDR1 and CDR2: SGHRS and YFSETQ. CDR3 nucleotide sequence: TGCGCCAGCTCCCGAGCGGGGGGGAACTCCTACAATGAGCAGTTCTTC. This codes for CASSRAGGNSYNEQFF.

The chain joins TRBV11-1 to TRBJ1-1; D gene ambiguous. This CDR3 is built from 14 residues. Germline V gives CDR1 SGHAT, CDR2 FQDESV (reference sequence). Trimming took 3 bases from V and 0 from J, leaving 8 bases between them. CDR3 sequence reads: CASSFRRLNTEAFF. In DNA, the CDR3 is TGTGCCAGCAGCTTTCGGCGGTTGAACACTGAAGCTTTCTTT.